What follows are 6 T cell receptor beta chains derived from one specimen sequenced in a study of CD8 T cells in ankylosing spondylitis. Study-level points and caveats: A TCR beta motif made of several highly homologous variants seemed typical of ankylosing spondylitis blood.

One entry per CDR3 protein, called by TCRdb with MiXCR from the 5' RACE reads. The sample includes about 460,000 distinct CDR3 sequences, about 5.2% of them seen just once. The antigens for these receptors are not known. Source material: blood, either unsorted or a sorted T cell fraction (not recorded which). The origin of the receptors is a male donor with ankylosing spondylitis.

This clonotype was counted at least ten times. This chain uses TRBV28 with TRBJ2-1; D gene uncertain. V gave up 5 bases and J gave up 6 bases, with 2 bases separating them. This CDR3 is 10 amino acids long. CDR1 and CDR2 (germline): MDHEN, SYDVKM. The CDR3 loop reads CASSINEQFF. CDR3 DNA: TGTGCCAGCAGTATCAATGAGCAGTTCTTC.

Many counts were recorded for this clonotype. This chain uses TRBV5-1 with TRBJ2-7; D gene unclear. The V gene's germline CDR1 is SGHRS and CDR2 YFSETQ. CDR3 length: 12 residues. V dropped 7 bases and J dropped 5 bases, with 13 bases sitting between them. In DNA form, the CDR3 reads TGCGCCAGCGGGGAAGGACCAGACGAGCAGTACTTC. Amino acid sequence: CASGEGPDEQYF. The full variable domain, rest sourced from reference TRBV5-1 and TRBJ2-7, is KAGVTQTPRYLIKTRGQQVTLSCSPISGHRSVSWYQQTPGQGLQFLFEYFSETQRNKGNFPGRFSGRQFSNSRSEMNVSTLELGDSALYLCASGEGPDEQYFGPGTRLTVT.

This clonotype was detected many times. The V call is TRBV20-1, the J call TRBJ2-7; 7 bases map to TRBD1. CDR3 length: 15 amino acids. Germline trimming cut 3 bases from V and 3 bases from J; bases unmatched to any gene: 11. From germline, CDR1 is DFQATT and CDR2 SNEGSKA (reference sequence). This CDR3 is CSASLGGQGDYEQYF. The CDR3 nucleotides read TGCAGTGCTAGTTTAGGTGGGCAGGGGGACTACGAGCAGTACTTC.

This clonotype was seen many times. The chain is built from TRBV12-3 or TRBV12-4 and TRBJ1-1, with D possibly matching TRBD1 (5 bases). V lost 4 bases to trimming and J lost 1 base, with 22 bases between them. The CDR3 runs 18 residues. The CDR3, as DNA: TGTGCCAGCAGTTCCCTTCTGCCAGGGTATACGAAGAACACTGAAGCTTTCTTT. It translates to CASSSLLPGYTKNTEAFF.

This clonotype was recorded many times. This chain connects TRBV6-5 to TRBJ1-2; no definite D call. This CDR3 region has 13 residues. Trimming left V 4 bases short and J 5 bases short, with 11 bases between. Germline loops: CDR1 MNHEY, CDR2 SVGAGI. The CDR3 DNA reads TGTGCCAGCAGTTCTATGGGGATTTATGGCTACACCTTC. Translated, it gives CASSSMGIYGYTF.

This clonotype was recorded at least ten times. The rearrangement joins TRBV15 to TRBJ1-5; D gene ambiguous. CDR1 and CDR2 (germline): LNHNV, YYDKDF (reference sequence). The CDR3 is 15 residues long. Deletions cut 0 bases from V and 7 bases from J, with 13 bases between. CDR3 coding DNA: TGTGCCACCAGCAGAGATAGGGCAGCCCGGCAGCCCCAGCATTTT. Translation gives CATSRDRAARQPQHF.